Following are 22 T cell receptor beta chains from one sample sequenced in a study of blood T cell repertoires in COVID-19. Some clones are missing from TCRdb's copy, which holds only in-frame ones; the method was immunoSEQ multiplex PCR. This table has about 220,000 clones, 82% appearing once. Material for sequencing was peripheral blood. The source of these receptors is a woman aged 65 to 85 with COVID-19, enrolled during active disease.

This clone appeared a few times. CDR3 DNA: TGTGCCAGCAGCTTAGCTTTGGGCGGGAACCAAGAGACCCAGTACTTC. Its translation is CASSLALGGNQETQYF. The rearrangement links TRBV7-2 to TRBJ2-5, with D perhaps matching TRBD2 (6 bases). Germline-derived CDR1 and CDR2 are SGHTA and FQGNSA. CDR3 size: 16 residues. V was trimmed by 0 bases and J by 0 bases, leaving 11 bases between them.

The CDR3 DNA sequence: TGCGCCAGCAGCTTGGCCGCGGGGAGGGATTCACCCCTCCACTTT. Amino acids: CASSLAAGRDSPLHF. V gene TRBV5-1 combines with J gene TRBJ1-6; D gene uncertain. The CDR3 has 15 residues. V lost 0 bases and J 8 bases, leaving 12 bases between the germline ends. The germline CDR1 and CDR2 sequences are SGHRS and YFSETQ.

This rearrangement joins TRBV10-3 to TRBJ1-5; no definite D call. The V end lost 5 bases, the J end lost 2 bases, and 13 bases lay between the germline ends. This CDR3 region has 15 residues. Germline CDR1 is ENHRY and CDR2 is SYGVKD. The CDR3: CAISPDRGGNQPQHF. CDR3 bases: TGTGCCATCAGTCCGGACCGGGGTGGCAATCAGCCCCAGCATTTT.

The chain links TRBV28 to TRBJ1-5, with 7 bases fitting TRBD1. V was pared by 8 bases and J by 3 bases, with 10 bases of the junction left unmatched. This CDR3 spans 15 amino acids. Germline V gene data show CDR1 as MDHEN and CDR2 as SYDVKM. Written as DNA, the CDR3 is TGTGCCAGCTGTCGGATACAGGGGATCAATCAGCCCCAGCATTTT. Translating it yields CASCRIQGINQPQHF.

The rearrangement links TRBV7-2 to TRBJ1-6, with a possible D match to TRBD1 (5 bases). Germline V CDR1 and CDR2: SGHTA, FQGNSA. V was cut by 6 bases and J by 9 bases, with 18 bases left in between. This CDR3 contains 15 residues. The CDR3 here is CASSPSPGRSSPLHF. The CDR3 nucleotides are TGTGCCAGCAGTCCTAGTCCAGGGAGGAGTTCACCCCTCCACTTT.

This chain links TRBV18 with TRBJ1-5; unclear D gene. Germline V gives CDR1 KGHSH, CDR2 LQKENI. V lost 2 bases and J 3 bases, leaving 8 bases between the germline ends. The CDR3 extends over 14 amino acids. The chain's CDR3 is CASSPEQYNQPQHF. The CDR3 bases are TGTGCCAGCTCACCAGAACAGTACAATCAGCCCCAGCATTTT.

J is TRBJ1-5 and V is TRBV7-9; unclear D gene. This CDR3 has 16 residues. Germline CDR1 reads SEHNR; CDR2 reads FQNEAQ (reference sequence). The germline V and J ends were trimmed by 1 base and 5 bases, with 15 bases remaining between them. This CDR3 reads CASSLVTPRLHQPQHF. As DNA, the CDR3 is TGTGCCAGCAGCTTAGTGACACCCAGGCTCCATCAGCCCCAGCATTTT.

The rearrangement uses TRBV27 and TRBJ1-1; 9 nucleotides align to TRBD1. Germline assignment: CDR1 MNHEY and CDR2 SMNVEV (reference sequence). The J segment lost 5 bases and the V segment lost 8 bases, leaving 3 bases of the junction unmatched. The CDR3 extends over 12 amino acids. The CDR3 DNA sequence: TGTGCCAGCGGGACAGGGTTAACTGAAGCTTTCTTT. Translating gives CASGTGLTEAFF.

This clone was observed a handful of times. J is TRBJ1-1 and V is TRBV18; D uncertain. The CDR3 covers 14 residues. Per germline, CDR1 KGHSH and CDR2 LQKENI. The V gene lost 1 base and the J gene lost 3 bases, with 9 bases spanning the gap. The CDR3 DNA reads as TGTGCCAGCTCACCACTCGACCAGGACACTGAAGCTTTCTTT. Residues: CASSPLDQDTEAFF.

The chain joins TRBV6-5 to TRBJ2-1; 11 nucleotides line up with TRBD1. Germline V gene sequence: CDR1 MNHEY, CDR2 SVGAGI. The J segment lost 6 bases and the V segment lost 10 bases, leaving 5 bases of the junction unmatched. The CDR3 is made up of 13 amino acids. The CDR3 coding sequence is TGTGCCACCACCGGGACAGGGGGCAATGAGCAGTTCTTC. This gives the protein CATTGTGGNEQFF.

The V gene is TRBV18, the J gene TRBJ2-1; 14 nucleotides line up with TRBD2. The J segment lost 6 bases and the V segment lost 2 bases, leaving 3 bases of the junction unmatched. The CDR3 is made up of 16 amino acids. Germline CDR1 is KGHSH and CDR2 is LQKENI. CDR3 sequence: CASSPGGTSGGNEQFF. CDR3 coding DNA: TGTGCCAGCTCACCAGGCGGGACTAGCGGGGGCAATGAGCAGTTCTTC.

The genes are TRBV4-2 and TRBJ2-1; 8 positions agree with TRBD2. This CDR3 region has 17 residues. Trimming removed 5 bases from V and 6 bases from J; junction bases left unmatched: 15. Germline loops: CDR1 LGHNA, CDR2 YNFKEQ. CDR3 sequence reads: CASSGRGSGNPGNEQFF. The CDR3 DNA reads TGTGCCAGCAGCGGAAGGGGTAGCGGGAACCCGGGCAATGAGCAGTTCTTC.

DNA of the CDR3: TGTGCCAGCAGCACCCCCGGGACAGGGGACGAGCAGTACTTC. Its protein is CASSTPGTGDEQYF. The J gene is TRBJ2-7, the V gene TRBV7-9; TRBD1 matches at 10 bases. V shed 5 bases, J shed 5 bases, and the junction held 6 bases outside the gene matches. Germline V lookup: CDR1 SEHNR, CDR2 FQNEAQ (reference sequence). The CDR3 totals 14 residues.

The CDR3 DNA reads as TGTGCCAGCAGCCCAGAGGTACAGACCAACAACTATGGCTACACCTTC. This gives the protein CASSPEVQTNNYGYTF. This sequence joins TRBV3-1 (or the pseudogene TRBV3-2) and TRBJ1-2; D uncertain. Per germline, CDR1 LGHDT and CDR2 YNNKEL (reference sequence). This CDR3 contains 16 residues. V was shortened by 4 bases and J by 2 bases, with 17 bases between the two germline ends.

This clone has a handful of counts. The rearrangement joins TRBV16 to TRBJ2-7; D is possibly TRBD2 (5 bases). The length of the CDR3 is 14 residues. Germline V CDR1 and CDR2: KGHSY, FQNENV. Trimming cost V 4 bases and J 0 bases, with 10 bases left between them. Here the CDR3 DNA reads TGTGCCAGCAGCCGTCGGACTGGCTCCTACGAGCAGTACTTC. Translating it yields CASSRRTGSYEQYF. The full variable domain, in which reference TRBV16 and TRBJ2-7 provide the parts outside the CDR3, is GEEVAQTPKHLVRGEGQKAKLYCAPIKGHSYVFWYQQVLKNEFKFLISFQNENVFDETGMPKERFSAKCLPNSPCSLEIQATKLEDSAVYFCASSRRTGSYEQYFGPGTRLTVT.

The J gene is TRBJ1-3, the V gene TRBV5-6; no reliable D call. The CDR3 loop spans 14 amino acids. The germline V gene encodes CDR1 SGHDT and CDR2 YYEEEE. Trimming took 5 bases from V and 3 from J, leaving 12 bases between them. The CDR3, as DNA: TGTGCCAGCAGTACCGGGGATTATGGAAACACCATATATTTT. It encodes CASSTGDYGNTIYF.

This CDR3 reads CASSRVPGNTEAFF. CDR3 nucleotides: TGTGCCAGCAGTCGTGTTCCGGGGAACACTGAAGCTTTCTTT. J is TRBJ1-1 and V is TRBV2, with D unclear. Germline lookup yields CDR1 SNHLY and CDR2 FYNNEI. The CDR3 runs 14 residues. V was shortened by 5 bases and J by 1 base, with 11 bases between the two germline ends. Based on the CDR3 plus reference TRBV2 and TRBJ1-1, the full variable domain is EPEVTQTPSHQVTQMGQEVILRCVPISNHLYFYWYRQILGQKVEFLVSFYNNEISEKSEIFDDQFSVERPDGSNFTLKIRSTKLEDSAMYFCASSRVPGNTEAFFGQGTRLTVV.

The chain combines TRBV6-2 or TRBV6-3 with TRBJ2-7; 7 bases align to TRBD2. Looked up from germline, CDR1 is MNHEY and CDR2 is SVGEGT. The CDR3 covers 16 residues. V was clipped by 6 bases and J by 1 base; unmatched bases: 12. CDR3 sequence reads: CASSPRGRVPSYEQYF. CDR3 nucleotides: TGTGCCAGCAGCCCTCGGGGGAGGGTCCCATCCTACGAGCAGTACTTC.

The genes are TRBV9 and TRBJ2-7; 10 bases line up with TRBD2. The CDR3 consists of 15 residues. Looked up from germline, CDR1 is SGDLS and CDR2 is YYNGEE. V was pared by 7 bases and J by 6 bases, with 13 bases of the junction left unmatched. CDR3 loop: CASAPSSGSWGEQYF. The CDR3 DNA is TGTGCCAGCGCGCCTTCTAGCGGGAGTTGGGGCGAGCAGTACTTC. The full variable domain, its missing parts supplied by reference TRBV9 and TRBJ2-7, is DSGVTQTPKHLITATGQRVTLRCSPRSGDLSVYWYQQSLDQGLQFLIQYYNGEERAKGNILERFSAQQFPDLHSELNLSSLELGDSALYFCASAPSSGSWGEQYFGPGTRLTVT.

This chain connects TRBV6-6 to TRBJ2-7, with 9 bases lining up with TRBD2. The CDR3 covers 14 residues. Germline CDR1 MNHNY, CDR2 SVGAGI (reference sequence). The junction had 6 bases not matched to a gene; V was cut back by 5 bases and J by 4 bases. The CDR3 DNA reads TGTGCCAGCAGTCTCCTAGCGGGGTTGTACGAGCAGTACTTC. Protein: CASSLLAGLYEQYF.

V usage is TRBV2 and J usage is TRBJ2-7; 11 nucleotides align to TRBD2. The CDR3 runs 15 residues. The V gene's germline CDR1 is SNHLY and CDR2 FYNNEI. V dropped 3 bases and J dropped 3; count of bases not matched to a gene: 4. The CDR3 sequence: CASSERGLAVYEQYF. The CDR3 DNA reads TGTGCCAGCAGTGAGCGGGGACTAGCGGTCTACGAGCAGTACTTC.

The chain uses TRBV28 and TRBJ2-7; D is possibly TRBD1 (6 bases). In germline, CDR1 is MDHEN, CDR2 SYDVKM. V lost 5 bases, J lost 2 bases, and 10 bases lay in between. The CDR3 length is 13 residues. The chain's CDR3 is CASSQGKTYEQYF. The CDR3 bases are TGTGCCAGCAGTCAGGGGAAAACCTACGAGCAGTACTTC.